This T cell receptor beta chain comes out of a study of CD8 T cells in ankylosing spondylitis (dated by TCRdb to the late 2010s). The study in broad terms: T cell receptor beta repertoires were profiled in healthy donors and ankylosing spondylitis patients so that disease-linked TCR variants could be found. In total, the full study cohort was made up of some 110 healthy donors and 25 ankylosing spondylitis patients. Samples of peripheral blood were taken, and for ankylosing spondylitis patients, synovial fluid was collected as well.

TCRdb names Illumina HiSeq 2500 as the instrument used. Quantitative 5'-RACE with molecular barcodes was used to prepare TCR beta libraries. As for the authors' bioinformatics: To identify disease-linked TCR variants, a new computational method was used, one built on a probabilistic model of VDJ rearrangement. TCRdb reworked the public reads: Q25 trimming with fastp, MiXCR clone assembly, productive beta chains retained. CDR3 protein sequences are deduplicated, and each keeps its most common genes and DNA. TCRdb, not the original authors, processed these V and J calls. In all, the sample holds fewer than 500,000 distinct CDR3 sequences, and 25% to 30% of those were seen once. The ten largest clones represent 0.89% of the sample. This clonotype was seen more than once but under ten times. Which antigen it targets is not known. Base qualities were left out, and no much larger clone turns up one base away.

Study-level results and caveats: The disease-linked clones showed a CD8+ phenotype and occurred at relatively low frequencies in peripheral blood. Some TCR beta motif variants had previously been reported in synovial fluid and blood of reactive arthritis patients, which suggested common disease-initiation mechanisms. According to the report, matched synovial fluid samples from ankylosing spondylitis patients were significantly enriched for the disease-linked clones. A TCR beta motif made up of about eight highly homologous amino acid variants appeared to be characteristic of blood from ankylosing spondylitis patients.

Via the germline V gene, CDR1 is SGHNT and CDR2 YENEEA. Trimming takes 0 bases from V and 3 bases from J, and the germline ends sit 5 bases apart. Including cysteine and phenylalanine, the CDR3 has 13 amino acids. CDR3 DNA is the only sequence kept; it has 39 bases, read in frame from the first base. The TCR was taken from a male donor with ankylosing spondylitis. The chain was built from TRBV11-3 and TRBJ1-1, with the D gene call left open. Material: blood, either unsorted or a sorted T cell fraction (not recorded which). The sequence in DNA is TGTGCCAGCAGCTTAGATGCGCACACTGAAGCTTTCTTT. Its protein reads: CASSLDAHTEAFF.